These 20 T cell receptor beta chains were sequenced from one sample in a study of regulatory T cells in long-lasting Graves disease. HTBI primers from iRepertoire and Arm-PCR of CDR3 regions yielded the TCR beta libraries. Each CDR3 protein gets one entry after TCRdb re-called the multiplex PCR reads with MiXCR. In the table there are around 300,000 distinct CDR3 sequences, more than 20% of which are singletons. Time point described: persistent/refractory GD, antithyroid drugs over 5 years with positive TRAb. TCR sequences were obtained from RNA taken from PBMCs. The material sequenced was peripheral blood mononuclear cells (PBMCs), taken when the disease was refractory, from a patient treated with antithyroid drugs. The receptors stem from a female donor with Graves disease.

Ten or more counts support this clonotype. This chain uses TRBV3-1 with TRBJ1-1, with D uncertain. Germline CDR1 reads LGHDT; CDR2 reads YNNKEL (reference sequence). The germline V and J ends were trimmed by 1 base and 4 bases, with 4 bases remaining between them. CDR3 length: 12 residues. The chain's CDR3 is CASSQVGTEAFF. The CDR3 DNA reads TGTGCCAGCAGCCAAGTTGGCACTGAAGCTTTCTTT.

The chain has TRBV12-3 or TRBV12-4 and TRBJ2-7; D ambiguous. The length of the CDR3 is 15 residues. Trimming pared 7 bases from V and 0 bases from J, leaving 16 bases between. The DNA for the CDR3 is TGTGCCAGCACCCCCCGTTTTGGTAGCTCCTACGAGCAGTACTTC. It is translated as CASTPRFGSSYEQYF.

This clonotype was recorded a few times. The rearrangement uses TRBV27 and TRBJ1-2; 9 bases agree with TRBD1. Trimming at V came to 5 bases and at J to 6 bases, leaving 10 bases not matched to a gene. Germline V gene sequence: CDR1 MNHEY, CDR2 SMNVEV (reference sequence). The length of the CDR3 is 15 residues. The CDR3 coding sequence is TGTGCCAGCAGTGGACTACAGGGGGCCGGTCATGGCTACACCTTC. It specifies CASSGLQGAGHGYTF.

The gene calls are TRBV28 and TRBJ2-7; TRBD1 is a possible D gene (5 bases). This CDR3 contains 17 residues. Germline CDR1 and CDR2: MDHEN and SYDVKM. Trimming stripped 3 bases from V and 2 bases from J, with 20 bases between. The CDR3: CASSFDGARALTYEQYF. CDR3 bases: TGTGCCAGCAGTTTTGATGGGGCCAGAGCTCTAACCTACGAGCAGTACTTC.

This clonotype was seen ten or more times. The J gene is TRBJ1-2, the V gene TRBV30; TRBD1 is a possible D gene (5 bases). In germline, CDR1 is GTSNPN, CDR2 SVGIG (reference sequence). This CDR3 region has 14 residues. Trimming removed 0 bases at V and 8 bases at J, with 16 bases between. The CDR3, as DNA: TGTGCCTGGAGTGTATCAGGGACGACTTACGGCTACACCTTC. This gives the protein CAWSVSGTTYGYTF.

This clonotype has just a few counts. The V call is TRBV5-1, the J call TRBJ1-2, with D maybe TRBD1 (5 bases). V was pared by 0 bases and J by 0 bases, with 9 bases between. The CDR3 length is 15 residues. From germline, CDR1 is SGHRS and CDR2 YFSETQ. The CDR3 is CASSLVGGSNYGYTF. Here the CDR3 DNA reads TGCGCCAGCAGCTTGGTTGGGGGTTCTAACTATGGCTACACCTTC.

This chain joins TRBV19 and TRBJ2-7, with a tentative D call TRBD2 (6 bases). CDR1 is LNHDA and CDR2 is SQIVND in the germline V gene (reference sequence). The CDR3 contains 15 residues. Deletions cut 4 bases from V and 3 bases from J, with 16 bases between. The CDR3, as DNA: TGTGCCAGTAGTAGTAATCTAGCGACAGACTACGAGCAGTACTTC. Its translation is CASSSNLATDYEQYF. The complete variable domain, with remaining parts taken from reference TRBV19 and TRBJ2-7, reads DGGITQSPKYLFRKEGQNVTLSCEQNLNHDAMYWYRQDPGQGLRLIYYSQIVNDFQKGDIAEGYSVSREKKESFPLTVTSAQKNPTAFYLCASSSNLATDYEQYFGPGTRLTVT.

This clonotype was seen a handful of times. The V and J genes are TRBV4-2 and TRBJ1-2; D gene unclear. V lost 3 bases to trimming and J lost 3 bases, with 17 bases between them. This CDR3 comprises 16 residues. Germline V gene lookup returns CDR1 LGHNA and CDR2 YNFKEQ. The CDR3 DNA follows: TGTGCCAGCAGCCAGGTGGGTGGAGGAGCGGACTATGGCTACACCTTC. Residues: CASSQVGGGADYGYTF.

This clonotype was counted at least ten times. V usage is TRBV2 and J usage is TRBJ1-2; D is undetermined. The V end was cut by 4 bases, the J end by 1 base, with 13 bases between. The germline gives CDR1 SNHLY, CDR2 FYNNEI. The CDR3 consists of 15 residues. CDR3 amino acids: CASSGEVRDNYGYTF. The CDR3 DNA reads TGTGCCAGCAGTGGAGAAGTCAGAGATAACTATGGCTACACCTTC.

This clonotype was seen only once. V and J are TRBV20-1 and TRBJ1-3; unclear D gene. The CDR3 has 15 residues. The germline V gene encodes CDR1 DFQATT and CDR2 SNEGSKA (reference sequence). The V gene lost 6 bases and the J gene lost 0 bases, with 15 bases spanning the gap. As DNA, the CDR3 is TGCAGTGCCCCCCAGGACGGGTTCTCTGGAAACACCATATATTTT. Translated, it gives CSAPQDGFSGNTIYF.

This clonotype has at least ten counts. J is TRBJ2-7 and V is TRBV7-2; D perhaps matches TRBD2 (5 bases). Germline loops: CDR1 SGHTA, CDR2 FQGNSA. V was pared by 2 bases and J by 2 bases, with 13 bases between. This CDR3 has 15 amino acids. CDR3 nucleotides: TGTGCCAGCAGCTTACAGGAAGGGAGACCCTACGAGCAGTACTTC. As protein: CASSLQEGRPYEQYF.

This clonotype has only a few counts. At one of its ends the junction is not consistent with the germline gene, which may arise from a read error. V and J are TRBV9 and TRBJ2-5; 8 bases map to TRBD2. Germline V gene sequence: CDR1 SGDLS, CDR2 YYNGEE. This CDR3 comprises 16 residues. The CDR3 sequence is CASSLAVTSEQETQYF. The CDR3 DNA reads TGCGCCAGCAGCTTGGCCGTGACTAGCGAACAAGAGACCCAGTACTTC.

The chain recombines TRBV29-1 with TRBJ2-7; D gene unclear. The length of the CDR3 is 12 residues. Germline CDR1 SQVTM, CDR2 ANQGSEA. The CDR3 reads CTYWGAGHEQYF. The CDR3 DNA sequence: TGCACCTACTGGGGTGCCGGCCACGAGCAGTACTTC.

J is TRBJ2-7 and V is TRBV4-3, with 8 bases matching TRBD1. The V gene's germline CDR1 is LGHNA and CDR2 YSLEER. With 3 bases clipped from V and 0 bases from J, the junction kept 4 bases outside the gene matches. The CDR3 loop spans 15 amino acids. The CDR3 is CASSQRTGSSYEQYF. In DNA form, the CDR3 reads TGCGCCAGCAGCCAGCGGACAGGGAGCTCCTACGAGCAGTACTTC.

The V gene is TRBV2, the J gene TRBJ2-3; TRBD2 aligns across 9 bases. The V gene end was trimmed by 7 bases and the J gene end by 6 bases; junction bases not matched to a gene: 8. Germline V lookup: CDR1 SNHLY, CDR2 FYNNEI. CDR3 length: 14 amino acids. CDR3 DNA sequence: TGTGCCAGCATCTCTAGCGGGAAGTTCGATACGCAGTATTTT. It specifies CASISSGKFDTQYF.

This clonotype was detected a few times. The chain uses TRBV5-4 and TRBJ2-7; TRBD2 aligns across 8 bases. The V gene end was trimmed by 0 bases and the J gene end by 3 bases; junction bases not matched to a gene: 2. CDR3 length: 14 amino acids. CDR1 is SGHNT, CDR2 YYREEE, per germline (reference sequence). The CDR3 bases are TGTGCCAGCAGCTTGGAACTAGCGGTCTACGAGCAGTACTTC. It encodes CASSLELAVYEQYF.

This clonotype appeared a few times. The chain combines TRBV6-1 with TRBJ2-7; D remains unclear. There are 13 residues in the CDR3. Germline-derived CDR1 and CDR2 are MNHNS and SASEGT. The germline V and J ends were trimmed by 7 bases and 7 bases, with 17 bases remaining between them. CDR3 protein: CASTVSDSLEQYF. The DNA of the CDR3 is TGTGCCAGCACTGTATCAGACTCCCTGGAGCAGTACTTC.

The V call is TRBV6-1, the J call TRBJ1-2; 9 bases map to TRBD1. V lost 5 bases and J lost 2; bases outside the gene matches: 6. Germline loops: CDR1 MNHNS, CDR2 SASEGT. This CDR3 has 15 amino acids. The CDR3 DNA sequence: TGTGCCAGCAGTCATCCCGGGACAGGGAACTATGGCTACACCTTC. Protein product: CASSHPGTGNYGYTF.

The sample holds many counts of this clonotype. The gene calls are TRBV28 and TRBJ1-2; D is unclear. The V end lost 3 bases, the J end lost 0 bases, and 11 bases lay between the germline ends. The CDR3 extends over 15 amino acids. Germline CDR1 is MDHEN and CDR2 is SYDVKM. DNA for the CDR3: TGTGCCAGCAGTTTTGCAGGACTTACTAACTATGGCTACACCTTC. This encodes CASSFAGLTNYGYTF.

Ten or more counts support this clonotype. The chain couples TRBV2 to TRBJ2-7; the D gene is possibly TRBD1 (5 bases). Germline values: CDR1 SNHLY, CDR2 FYNNEI. Trimming stripped 6 bases from V and 0 bases from J, with 9 bases between. This CDR3 has 13 amino acids. CDR3 bases: TGTGCCAGCAGGGCTGACAGCTCCTACGAGCAGTACTTC. This encodes CASRADSSYEQYF.